The 15 T cell receptor beta chains below come from one sample, sequenced in a study of technical replicates of blood from several donors. The repertoire was sequenced with immunoSEQ multiplex PCR; TCRdb's copy has only in-frame clones and lacks some. Of about 82,000 clones in the sample, 80% to 95% were seen once. Sequencing was carried out using T cells isolated from PBMCs. The receptor source for this set is a human donor in good health.

This chain uses TRBV30 with TRBJ1-5, with 9 bases lining up with TRBD1. The ends lost 7 bases at V and 4 bases at J; junction bases unmatched: 11. The CDR3 sequence is 15 residues long. The germline V gene encodes CDR1 GTSNPN and CDR2 SVGIG (reference sequence). The CDR3 nucleotides are TGTGCCTCAGCGATTTCCGGGACAGGGAATCAGCCCCAGCATTTT. As protein: CASAISGTGNQPQHF. The variable domain in full, completed from reference TRBV30 and TRBJ1-5, reads SQTIHQWPATLVQPVGSPLSLECTVEGTSNPNLYWYRQAAGRGLQLLFYSVGIGQISSEVPQNLSASRPQDRQFILSSKKLLLSDSGFYLCASAISGTGNQPQHFGDGTRLSIL.

This chain connects TRBV11-3 to TRBJ1-1; D might be TRBD1 (5 bases). Germline values: CDR1 SGHNT, CDR2 YENEEA. Deletions cut 5 bases from V and 6 bases from J, with 19 bases between. The CDR3 contains 15 residues. CDR3 sequence: CASSPRGGMSAEAFF. In nucleotides, the CDR3 is TGTGCCAGCAGCCCGCGGGGGGGAATGAGCGCTGAAGCTTTCTTT.

The chain carries TRBV7-2 and TRBJ2-5, with D perhaps TRBD2 (6 bases). Germline values: CDR1 SGHTA, CDR2 FQGNSA. The V gene lost 4 bases and the J gene lost 2 bases, with 14 bases spanning the gap. This CDR3 is 15 amino acids long. For the CDR3, the DNA is TGTGCCAGCAGCTCAGCCCCCGGGGGTCAAGAGACCCAGTACTTC. Translating gives CASSSAPGGQETQYF.

V and J are TRBV11-3 and TRBJ1-2; possible D gene TRBD1, 5 bases. CDR3 length equals 11 residues. Deletions cut 1 base from V and 10 bases from J, with 7 bases between. Germline-derived CDR1 and CDR2 are SGHNT and YENEEA. The CDR3 here is CASSLGGDYTF. DNA for the CDR3: TGTGCCAGCAGCTTAGGGGGGGACTACACCTTC.

The V call is TRBV10-3, the J call TRBJ1-2, with D possibly being TRBD1 (6 bases). The CDR3 extends over 13 amino acids. Trimming cost V 7 bases and J 6 bases, with 15 bases left between them. The germline CDR1 and CDR2 sequences are ENHRY and SYGVKD. The CDR3 reads CAIIGTTQNGYTF. The DNA of the CDR3 is TGTGCCATCATCGGGACAACTCAGAATGGCTACACCTTC.

This chain links TRBV6-1 with TRBJ1-1; D not certain. V lost 8 bases, J lost 3 bases, and 13 bases lay in between. The CDR3 sequence is 13 residues long. Looked up from germline, CDR1 is MNHNS and CDR2 is SASEGT. The CDR3 region is CASGLEWHTEAFF. Written as DNA, the CDR3 is TGTGCCAGCGGCCTGGAGTGGCACACTGAAGCTTTCTTT.

The rearrangement joins TRBV5-4 to TRBJ2-7, with D perhaps TRBD1 (6 bases). Trimming cost V 0 bases and J 5 bases, with 12 bases left between them. Germline CDR1 reads SGHNT; CDR2 reads YYREEE (reference sequence). This CDR3 is 14 amino acids long. CDR3 bases: TGTGCCAGCAGCTTGGCGGACAGTATCCACGAGCAGTACTTC. Residues: CASSLADSIHEQYF.

V and J are TRBV2 and TRBJ2-3; D may be TRBD1 (5 bases). Germline V lookup: CDR1 SNHLY, CDR2 FYNNEI. V lost 3 bases and J lost 4, with 8 bases in between. The CDR3 is 13 amino acids. Here the CDR3 DNA reads TGTGCCAGCAGTGAGGGCAGGGCAGATACGCAGTATTTT. Protein sequence: CASSEGRADTQYF.

The chain is built from TRBV28 and TRBJ2-4; TRBD1 aligns across 9 bases. Unmatched junction bases numbered 8, after V lost 5 bases and J lost 9 bases. The CDR3 loop spans 14 amino acids. CDR1 and CDR2 (germline): MDHEN, SYDVKM. CDR3 nucleotide sequence: TGTGCCAGCAGTCTTGGGGGACAGGGAACCATTCAGTACTTC. This sequence encodes CASSLGGQGTIQYF.

The chain joins TRBV7-8 to TRBJ1-3; D is unresolved. Germline V CDR1 and CDR2: SGHVS, FQNEAQ. The CDR3 has 15 residues. The germline V and J ends were trimmed by 5 bases and 1 base, with 12 bases remaining between them. As DNA, the CDR3 is TGTGCCAGCAGCCCCGCCCGGTTTTCTGGAAACACCATATATTTT. Its protein product is CASSPARFSGNTIYF.

The rearrangement uses TRBV6-4 and TRBJ2-1; 8 nucleotides align to TRBD2. Germline assignment: CDR1 MRHNA and CDR2 SNTAGT. This CDR3 is built from 15 residues. V was clipped by 1 base and J by 3 bases; unmatched bases: 2. The CDR3 DNA is TGTGCCAGCAGTGACTTCGCGGGGGGCTACAATGAGCAGTTCTTC. It yields the protein CASSDFAGGYNEQFF.

V and J are TRBV6-6 and TRBJ1-2; D perhaps matches TRBD1 (6 bases). V lost 7 bases to trimming and J lost 12 bases, with 18 bases between them. The germline CDR1 and CDR2 sequences are MNHNY and SVGAGI (reference sequence). The CDR3 is made up of 12 amino acids. CDR3 DNA sequence: TGTGCCAGCACCGAATCGGCAGGGGTCCACACCTTC. As protein: CASTESAGVHTF.

V gene TRBV5-1 combines with J gene TRBJ2-3, with D perhaps TRBD2 (7 bases). Deletions cut 4 bases from V and 0 bases from J, with 18 bases between. Germline CDR1 is SGHRS and CDR2 is YFSETQ. The CDR3 runs to 17 residues. The CDR3 reads CASSLAWEGDSTDTQYF. The DNA for the CDR3 is TGCGCCAGCAGCCTGGCTTGGGAGGGGGACAGCACAGATACGCAGTATTTT.

Only a few counts were recorded for this clone. This chain connects TRBV7-9 to TRBJ1-3; D possibly corresponds to TRBD1 (5 bases). This CDR3 has 14 residues. V gave up 3 bases and J gave up 8 bases, with 14 bases separating them. The germline V gene encodes CDR1 SEHNR and CDR2 FQNEAQ (reference sequence). The CDR3 loop reads CASSLRRLRDTIYF. CDR3 nucleotides: TGTGCCAGCAGCTTGCGGAGACTCAGGGACACCATATATTTT.

This clone was recorded only once. The chain is built from TRBV28 and TRBJ2-2; 12 bases are a match to TRBD2. CDR1 and CDR2 (germline): MDHEN, SYDVKM. The CDR3 spans 15 residues. Losses at the gene ends were 5 bases for V and 6 bases for J; bases not matched to a gene: 4. The CDR3 bases are TGTGCCAGCAGTACGACTAGCGGGAGAGCCGGGGAGCTGTTTTTT. This gives the protein CASSTTSGRAGELFF.